This record covers a single TCR beta chain. The antigen this receptor binds is unknown. No qualities accompany the bases; no much larger clone lies one base away. CDR1 and CDR2 (MNHEY, SMNVEV) derive from the germline V gene (reference sequence). The CDR3 spans 14 residues, from the cysteine through the phenylalanine. Only the CDR3 portion is preserved as DNA: 42 bases, with reading frame beginning at the first base. V is pruned by 3 bases and J by 4 bases, leaving 5 bases of the junction without a gene match. Preparation of the library involved the immunoSEQ multiplex PCR assay. The source is immuneACCESS, and TCRdb retained only in-frame sequences with V and J called. Part of the clones is not carried over; for the studies checked, unresolved V genes explain less than half of this, and the remainder is unexplained. The sample has 600,000 or so clones on record, around 87% of them singletons. In total, the top ten clones hold 0.0094% of the sample.

This sample was included in a study of shared T cell receptors in the human thymus (dated by TCRdb to the early 2020s). For the study in its entirety: The study examined how the human thymus generates shared, self-reactive T-cell receptor alpha chains.

Separately, the same data were catalogued under a study of human thymus T cells. Per that second paper: In Finland, the donors were immunologically healthy infants who were having open corrective cardiac surgery for congenital heart defects. Thymus tissue was collected as surgical resects that were removed during corrective cardiac surgery. Biased V and J gene segment usage appeared to be present in both thymic and peripheral blood repertoires. The related research reported highly overlapping thymic TCR repertoires among unrelated individuals. The study used fewer than ten infant thymus samples plus four related peripheral blood samples to characterize TCR alpha and beta repertoires. The infant donors were roughly 6 to 250 days old, and the cohort included six or seven males and two females. Thymocytes were freed from the tissue by mechanical means and kept at -70 degrees C as pellets of roughly 9-30 million cells. A QIAsymphony instrument was used to extract genomic DNA from frozen cell pellets. TCRB and TCRAD loci were amplified from a standardized quantity of quality-controlled genomic DNA using the immunoSEQ multiplex PCR assay. The V(D)J region was spanned by amplicons of a length sufficient to cover the CDR3 and to identify V and J genes. The commercial immunoSEQ service was used to sequence amplicons on an Illumina platform. Corrections for primer bias and sequencing errors followed previously described methods, while TCRAD and TCRB definitions were based on the IMGT database. immunoSEQ Analyzer 3.0 and VDJTools were used for repertoire analysis, which covered basic statistics, V/J segment usage, diversity estimates, rarefaction and pairwise overlap. Chao1, ChaoE, Efron-Thisted, Shannon and inverse Simpson indices were used to estimate diversity, which was also estimated on datasets down-sampled to the smallest sample. For repertoire overlap, CDR3 nucleotide sequence, V gene and J gene had to match strictly, and clustering was done by Jaccard-based multidimensional scaling. On average, thymus samples yielded hundreds of thousands of unique TCRB clonotypes, whereas blood samples yielded roughly 81,000.

The chain is assembled from TRBV27 and TRBJ2-7; 8 middle bases align to TRBD2. Source material: thymocytes. This TCR came from a boy under two years old with a congenital heart defect. Donor details come from another sample of the same person, matched by shared clones. This receptor has the CDR3 CASSFGRATYEQYF. In nucleotide form, the sequence is TGTGCCAGCAGTTTCGGGAGGGCTACTTACGAGCAGTACTTC.